The clone carrying this T cell receptor (beta chain) was detected only a few times. Its cognate antigen is unknown. With molecular barcodes, quantitative 5'-RACE was used to make the TCR beta libraries. In TCRdb, the 5' RACE reads were re-called with MiXCR into one record per CDR3 protein. The sample shows about 390,000 distinct CDR3 sequences, under 25% of them seen only once. The source of the sample is a study of CD8 T cells in ankylosing spondylitis. Germline CDR1 and CDR2: SQVTM and ANQGSEA. With 6 bases clipped from V and 3 bases from J, the junction kept 8 bases outside the gene matches. The CDR3 sequence is 14 residues long. Points from the study as a whole: Some of these motif variants have turned up before, in reports on reactive arthritis synovial fluid and blood. It was reported that disease-linked clones were significantly enriched in matched ankylosing spondylitis synovial fluid. A CD8+ phenotype characterized the disease-linked clones, which were relatively rare in peripheral blood. Typical of ankylosing spondylitis blood, it appeared, was a TCR beta motif of eight highly homologous variants.

This clonotype originated in a male donor with ankylosing spondylitis. The chain employs TRBV29-1 and TRBJ2-3; 8 nucleotides match TRBD1. The sequencing sample was made of blood, either unsorted or a sorted T cell fraction (not recorded which). The CDR3 here is CSVDRYRGTDTQYF. The CDR3 DNA follows: TGCAGCGTCGATCGGTACAGGGGGACAGATACGCAGTATTTT.